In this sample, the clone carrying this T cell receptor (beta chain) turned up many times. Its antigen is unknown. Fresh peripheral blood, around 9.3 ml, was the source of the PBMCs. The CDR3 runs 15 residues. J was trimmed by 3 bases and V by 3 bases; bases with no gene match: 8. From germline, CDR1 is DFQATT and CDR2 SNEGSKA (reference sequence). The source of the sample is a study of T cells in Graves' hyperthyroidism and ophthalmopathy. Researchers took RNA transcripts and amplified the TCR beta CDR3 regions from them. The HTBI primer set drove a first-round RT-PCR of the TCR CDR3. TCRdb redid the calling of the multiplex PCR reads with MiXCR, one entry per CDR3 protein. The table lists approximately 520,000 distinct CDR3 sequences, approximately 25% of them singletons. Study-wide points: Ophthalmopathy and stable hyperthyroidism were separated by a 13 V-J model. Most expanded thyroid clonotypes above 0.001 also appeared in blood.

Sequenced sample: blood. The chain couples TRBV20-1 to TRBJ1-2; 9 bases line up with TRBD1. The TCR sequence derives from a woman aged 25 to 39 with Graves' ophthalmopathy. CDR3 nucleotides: TGCAGTGCTAGCCACCGGGACAGGGCGGACTATGGCTACACCTTC. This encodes CSASHRDRADYGYTF.